Listed here are 8 T cell receptor beta chains from one sample, sequenced in a study of T cells in narcolepsy (dated by TCRdb to about 2018). The library came from the immunoSEQ multiplex PCR assay. Here the immuneACCESS table is served through TCRdb, limited to in-frame sequences with V and J called. Missing clones are a known gap in these copies; in checked studies unresolved V genes cover under half, and the rest lacks a known reason. The sample has approximately 25,000 clones on record, 86% of them singletons. The ten most abundant clones make up around 1.1% of the sample. What was sequenced was CD45RA- memory CD4+ T cells from PBMCs. The intended sense of this specimen's cell subset or site label: memory T cells sorted ex vivo from peripheral blood. These receptors all come from a human donor with narcolepsy.

Notes on this clone: This sample also contains other DNA sequences that code for the same CDR3. The chain joins TRBV10-2 to TRBJ2-3; 11 bases are a match to TRBD2. CDR1 and CDR2 (germline): WSHSY, SAAADI. The trim removed 9 bases at V and 0 bases at J, leaving 8 bases unmatched. CDR3 size: 16 residues. The CDR3 protein is CARHTSGGYSTDTQYF. The CDR3 nucleotides are TGCGCCAGGCATACTAGCGGGGGCTACAGCACAGATACGCAGTATTTT.

The chain couples TRBV28 to TRBJ2-2; tentatively, D is TRBD2 (6 bases). Germline V gene sequence: CDR1 MDHEN, CDR2 SYDVKM. With 5 bases removed from V and 6 bases from J, the gap between germline ends came to 10 bases. CDR3 length equals 13 residues. This CDR3 reads CASSLRDSGELFF. CDR3 coding DNA: TGTGCCAGCAGTCTCCGGGACTCCGGGGAGCTGTTTTTT.

The chain recombines TRBV11-3 with TRBJ2-1; weak D call: TRBD1 (8 bases). Trimming removed 1 base at V and 9 bases at J, with 19 bases between. The CDR3 has 16 residues. Germline CDR1 is SGHNT and CDR2 is YENEEA. The CDR3, as DNA: TGTGCCAGCAGCTTAGGGACAGGGAGGGTAGCTGGTGAGCAGTTCTTC. Translation gives CASSLGTGRVAGEQFF.

This chain joins TRBV28 and TRBJ2-3; D unresolved. The CDR3 runs 11 residues. The V end lost 5 bases, the J end lost 4 bases, and 4 bases lay between the germline ends. The germline V gene encodes CDR1 MDHEN and CDR2 SYDVKM. Written as DNA, the CDR3 is TGTGCCAGCAGTCCGGCAGATACGCAGTATTTT. Amino acids: CASSPADTQYF.

This chain uses TRBV6-6 with TRBJ1-2, with 9 bases that match TRBD1. CDR3 length equals 16 residues. J lost 4 bases, V lost 5 bases, and 11 bases had no gene match. Germline V gene lookup returns CDR1 MNHNY and CDR2 SVGAGI (reference sequence). Here the CDR3 reads CASSPAGTGQLYGYTF. Written as DNA, the CDR3 is TGTGCCAGCAGTCCCGCCGGGACAGGGCAACTCTATGGCTACACCTTC.

This sequence joins TRBV27 and TRBJ2-7; a possible D gene is TRBD2 (6 bases). This CDR3 has 15 residues. The germline V gene encodes CDR1 MNHEY and CDR2 SMNVEV (reference sequence). V dropped 6 bases and J dropped 5 bases, with 20 bases sitting between them. The CDR3 loop is CASSPRRVREHEQYF. CDR3 coding DNA: TGTGCCAGCAGCCCACGGAGGGTGCGGGAACACGAGCAGTACTTC.

This chain joins TRBV5-1 and TRBJ2-3; D might be TRBD2 (6 bases). The CDR3 consists of 15 residues. Germline V gives CDR1 SGHRS, CDR2 YFSETQ. Trimming removed 0 bases at V and 2 bases at J, with 10 bases between. DNA of the CDR3: TGCGCCAGCAGCTTGGGGGGGGACCCCACAGATACGCAGTATTTT. Protein sequence: CASSLGGDPTDTQYF.

V is TRBV18 and J is TRBJ2-7; unclear D gene. The CDR3 consists of 13 residues. Trimming removed 2 bases from V and 5 bases from J, with 10 bases in between. Germline loops: CDR1 KGHSH, CDR2 LQKENI. The CDR3 reads CASSPSEVHEQYF. CDR3 in DNA: TGTGCCAGCTCACCAAGTGAGGTCCACGAGCAGTACTTC. The variable domain in full, with the rest retrieved from reference TRBV18 and TRBJ2-7, is NAGVMQNPRHLVRRRGQEARLRCSPMKGHSHVYWYRQLPEEGLKFMVYLQKENIIDESGMPKERFSAEFPKEGPSILRIQQVVRGDSAAYFCASSPSEVHEQYFGPGTRLTVT.